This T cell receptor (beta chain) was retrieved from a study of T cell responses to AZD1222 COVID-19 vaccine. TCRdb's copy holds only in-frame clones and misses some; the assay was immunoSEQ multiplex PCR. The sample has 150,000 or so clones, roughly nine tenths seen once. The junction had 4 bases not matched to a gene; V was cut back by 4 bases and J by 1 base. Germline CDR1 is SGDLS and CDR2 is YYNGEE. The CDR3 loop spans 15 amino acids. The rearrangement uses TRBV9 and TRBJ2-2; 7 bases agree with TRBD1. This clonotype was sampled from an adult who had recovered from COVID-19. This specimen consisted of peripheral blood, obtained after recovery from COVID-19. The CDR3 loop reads CASSSRTGNTGELFF. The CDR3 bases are TGTGCCAGCAGCTCCCGGACAGGGAACACCGGGGAGCTGTTTTTT.